What follows describes a single TCR beta chain. What it binds is not known. With 6 bases clipped from V and 5 bases from J, the junction kept 13 bases outside the gene matches. Germline V gene data show CDR1 as WSHSY and CDR2 as SAAADI. This CDR3 region has 16 residues. Primers for the PCR totalled 60 Vbeta and 13 Jbeta. The method was immunoSEQ multiplex PCR; TCRdb's version includes in-frame clones alone and lacks a portion of them. The table shows 150,000 to 200,000 clones, with nearly 80% occurring only once. This sample stems from a study of cytomegalovirus exposure and HLA in healthy donors. Findings of the study overall: Some public TCRs appeared in many individuals, while most sequences were rare. Apparent HLA restriction characterized most CMV-associated TCR beta chains in a later analysis.

The chain links TRBV10-2 to TRBJ1-5; 7 bases are a match to TRBD1. The TCR sequence derives from a woman in her 30s in good health and CMV-seropositive. The sample comprised PBMCs. The CDR3 nucleotides are TGCGCCAGCAGGGAAGGGACAGCTTGGTCCTATCAGCCCCAGCATTTT. This gives the protein CASREGTAWSYQPQHF.